This T cell receptor (beta chain) was identified in a study of glioma-infiltrating T cells. The V and J ends lost 1 base and 4 bases, in that order; junction bases with no gene match: 6. The CDR3 covers 15 residues. TCR alpha and beta CDR3 regions were amplified from RNA using iRepertoire nested multiplex PCR. From the multiplex PCR reads, TCRdb called clonotypes with MiXCR, one entry per CDR3 protein. The table includes approximately 190,000 distinct CDR3 sequences, over 30% detected once. This clonotype was sampled from a human donor with low-grade glioma or glioblastoma, undergoing nonglioma brain surgery, or in good health (not recorded which). This chain links TRBV12-3 or TRBV12-4 with TRBJ2-5, with 7 nucleotides matching TRBD2. The specimen sequenced was glioma tissue, nonneoplastic brain tissue, or PBMCs (not recorded which). CDR3 sequence (DNA): TGTGCCAGCAGTTTAGGAGGGAGGGCCCCAGAGACCCAGTACTTC. As protein: CASSLGGRAPETQYF.